Shown below are 7 T cell receptor beta chains from a single sample sequenced in a study of blood T cell dynamics during melanoma immunotherapy (dated by TCRdb to the early 2020s). Receptor amplification or capture employed the immunoSEQ multiplex PCR assay. TCRdb's version of the immuneACCESS table is confined to in-frame rearrangements and falls short of the full clone set. An unresolved V gene accounts for under half of the shortfall where checked; the remainder is of unknown origin. The sample table records nearly 25,000 clones; roughly nine tenths of these occur just once. The ten largest clones add up to roughly 4.6% of the sample. The time point label here, explained by the study, means: pre-treatment baseline. The specimen was blood, collected from a patient treated with checkpoint blockade. These receptors were taken from a human donor with melanoma.

The chain links TRBV28 to TRBJ2-1; no definite D call. Germline CDR1 reads MDHEN; CDR2 reads SYDVKM. V was shortened by 1 base and J by 6 bases, with 13 bases between the two germline ends. There are 15 residues in the CDR3. CDR3: CASSLLQASLNEQFF. For the CDR3, the DNA is TGTGCCAGCAGTTTATTGCAGGCGTCTCTCAATGAGCAGTTCTTC.

The chain carries TRBV28 and TRBJ1-5; 9 positions match TRBD1. This CDR3 has 15 amino acids. V shed 4 bases and J 2 bases; nucleotides not matched to a gene: 3. Germline-derived CDR1 and CDR2 are MDHEN and SYDVKM. This chain's CDR3 is CASSYRGRGNQPQHF. The CDR3 DNA sequence: TGTGCCAGCAGTTACAGGGGGCGCGGCAATCAGCCCCAGCATTTT.

CDR3 region: CASSQVITGELFF. The CDR3 region has the DNA TGTGCCAGCAGTCAAGTAATCACCGGGGAGCTGTTTTTT. The chain combines TRBV6-1 with TRBJ2-2; D not certain. Germline V CDR1 and CDR2: MNHNS, SASEGT. V gave up 5 bases and J gave up 4 bases, with 8 bases separating them. The CDR3 contains 13 residues.

V and J are TRBV5-1 and TRBJ2-2; D gene uncertain. The CDR3 has 13 amino acids. V was pared by 4 bases and J by 4 bases, with 8 bases between. Germline CDR1 SGHRS, CDR2 YFSETQ. The CDR3 DNA follows: TGCGCCAGCAGCATCGGGTCCACCGGGGAGCTGTTTTTT. Its protein is CASSIGSTGELFF.

This clone has just a few counts. The genes are TRBV6-5 and TRBJ2-5, with 7 bases matching TRBD1. CDR1 and CDR2 (germline): MNHEY, SVGAGI. The CDR3 runs 15 residues. V was pared by 4 bases and J by 5 bases, with 10 bases of the junction left unmatched. The CDR3, as DNA: TGTGCCAGCAGTTTCCTAGGGGGCGCAGGGGAGACCCAGTACTTC. It is translated as CASSFLGGAGETQYF.

This clone was seen a handful of times. J is TRBJ1-2 and V is TRBV5-3; 7 bases fit TRBD1. TRBV5-3 is designated an ORF whose function remains uncertain. V dropped 4 bases and J dropped 3; count of bases not matched to a gene: 6. This CDR3 spans 14 amino acids. CDR3 amino acids: CARSGPQGDYGYTF. The CDR3 nucleotides are TGTGCCAGAAGCGGTCCTCAGGGGGACTATGGCTACACCTTC.

This chain uses TRBV19 with TRBJ1-2; 7 positions match TRBD1. Germline CDR1 is LNHDA and CDR2 is SQIVND (reference sequence). This CDR3 contains 16 residues. The V gene end was trimmed by 1 base and the J gene end by 6 bases; junction bases not matched to a gene: 11. The chain's CDR3 is CASSIVGRGGRDGYTF. The CDR3 region has the DNA TGTGCCAGTAGTATAGTCGGGAGAGGGGGCCGTGATGGCTACACCTTC.